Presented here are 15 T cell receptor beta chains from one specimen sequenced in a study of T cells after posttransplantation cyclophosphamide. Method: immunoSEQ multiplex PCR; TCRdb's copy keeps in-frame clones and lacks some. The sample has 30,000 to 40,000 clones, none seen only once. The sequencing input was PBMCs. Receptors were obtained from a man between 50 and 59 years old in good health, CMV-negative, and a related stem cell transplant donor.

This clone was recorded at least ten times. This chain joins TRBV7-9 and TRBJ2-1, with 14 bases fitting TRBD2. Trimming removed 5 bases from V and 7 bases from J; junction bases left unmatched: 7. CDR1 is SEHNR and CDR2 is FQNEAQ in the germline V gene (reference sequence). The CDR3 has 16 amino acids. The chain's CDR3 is CASSTPGLAGENEQFF. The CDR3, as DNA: TGTGCCAGCAGCACTCCGGGACTAGCGGGAGAAAATGAGCAGTTCTTC.

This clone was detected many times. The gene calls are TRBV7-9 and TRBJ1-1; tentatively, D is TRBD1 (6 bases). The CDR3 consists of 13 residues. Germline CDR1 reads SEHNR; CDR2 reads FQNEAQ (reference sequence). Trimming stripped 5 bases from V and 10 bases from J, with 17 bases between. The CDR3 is CASSPDPGDAAFF. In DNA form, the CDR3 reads TGTGCCAGCAGCCCAGACCCAGGGGACGCAGCTTTCTTT.

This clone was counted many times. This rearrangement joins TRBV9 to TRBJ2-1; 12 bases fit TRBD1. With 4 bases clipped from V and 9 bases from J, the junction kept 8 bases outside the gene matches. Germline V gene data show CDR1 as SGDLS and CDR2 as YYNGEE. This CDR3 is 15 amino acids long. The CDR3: CASSPGGQGAVEQFF. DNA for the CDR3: TGTGCCAGCAGCCCGGGGGGACAGGGGGCTGTTGAGCAGTTCTTC.

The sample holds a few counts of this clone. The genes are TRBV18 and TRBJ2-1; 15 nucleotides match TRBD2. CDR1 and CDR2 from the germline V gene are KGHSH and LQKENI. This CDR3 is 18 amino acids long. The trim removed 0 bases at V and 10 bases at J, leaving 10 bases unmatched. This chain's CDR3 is CASSPPGLAGGMGREQFF. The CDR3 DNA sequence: TGTGCCAGCTCACCACCGGGACTAGCGGGAGGCATGGGTCGGGAGCAGTTCTTC.

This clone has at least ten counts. The CDR3 loop is CAILTEGDTQYF. CDR3 nucleotide sequence: TGTGCCATACTGACGGAGGGGGATACGCAGTATTTT. V gene TRBV7-9 combines with J gene TRBJ2-3; D perhaps matches TRBD2 (6 bases). This CDR3 is 12 amino acids long. Trimming left V 10 bases short and J 6 bases short, with 14 bases between. The germline gives CDR1 SEHNR, CDR2 FQNEAQ (reference sequence).

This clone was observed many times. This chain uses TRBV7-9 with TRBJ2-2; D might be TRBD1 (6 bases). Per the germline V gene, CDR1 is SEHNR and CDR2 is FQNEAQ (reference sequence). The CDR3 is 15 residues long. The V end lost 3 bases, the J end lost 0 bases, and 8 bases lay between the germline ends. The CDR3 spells CASSFGGSNTGELFF. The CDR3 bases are TGTGCCAGCAGCTTTGGGGGCTCGAACACCGGGGAGCTGTTTTTT.

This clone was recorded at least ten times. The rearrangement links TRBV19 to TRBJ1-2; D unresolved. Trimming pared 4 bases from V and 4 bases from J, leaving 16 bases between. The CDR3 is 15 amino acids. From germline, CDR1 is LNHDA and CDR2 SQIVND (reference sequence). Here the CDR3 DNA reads TGTGCCAGTAGTACCCAGAGACGGGAACCCTATGGCTACACCTTC. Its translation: CASSTQRREPYGYTF.

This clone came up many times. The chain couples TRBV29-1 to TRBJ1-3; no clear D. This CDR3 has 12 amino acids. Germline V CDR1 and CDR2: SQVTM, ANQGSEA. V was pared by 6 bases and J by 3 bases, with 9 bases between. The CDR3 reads CSVGDVGNTIYF. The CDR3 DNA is TGCAGCGTCGGAGATGTTGGAAACACCATATATTTT.

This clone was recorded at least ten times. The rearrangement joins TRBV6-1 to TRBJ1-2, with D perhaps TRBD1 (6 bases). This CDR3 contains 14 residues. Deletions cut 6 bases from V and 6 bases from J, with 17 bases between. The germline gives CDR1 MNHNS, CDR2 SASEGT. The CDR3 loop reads CASSRTEDYHGYTF. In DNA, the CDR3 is TGTGCCAGCAGCCGGACAGAGGATTATCATGGCTACACCTTC.

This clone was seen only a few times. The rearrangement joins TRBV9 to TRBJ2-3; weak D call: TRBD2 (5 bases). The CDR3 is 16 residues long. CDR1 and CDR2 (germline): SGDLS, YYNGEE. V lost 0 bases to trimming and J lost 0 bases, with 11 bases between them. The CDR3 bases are TGTGCCAGCAGCGTAGTTTCTAGCCCGAGCACAGATACGCAGTATTTT. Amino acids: CASSVVSSPSTDTQYF. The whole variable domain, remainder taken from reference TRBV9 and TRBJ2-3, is DSGVTQTPKHLITATGQRVTLRCSPRSGDLSVYWYQQSLDQGLQFLIQYYNGEERAKGNILERFSAQQFPDLHSELNLSSLELGDSALYFCASSVVSSPSTDTQYFGPGTRLTVL.

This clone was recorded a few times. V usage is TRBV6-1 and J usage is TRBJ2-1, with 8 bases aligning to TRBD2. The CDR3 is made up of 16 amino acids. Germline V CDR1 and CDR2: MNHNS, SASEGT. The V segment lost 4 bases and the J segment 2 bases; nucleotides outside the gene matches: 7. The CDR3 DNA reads TGTGCCAGCAGTGGCCTTTTAGCGGGGACCTACAATGAGCAGTTCTTC. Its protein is CASSGLLAGTYNEQFF.

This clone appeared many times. The CDR3 loop reads CASSYLPDRGLSYEQYF. The CDR3 DNA sequence: TGTGCCAGCAGCTACCTACCTGACAGGGGGTTATCCTACGAGCAGTACTTC. The chain couples TRBV7-2 to TRBJ2-7; 9 nucleotides agree with TRBD1. Germline V lookup: CDR1 SGHTA, CDR2 FQGNSA. This CDR3 is built from 17 residues. V lost 4 bases to trimming and J lost 1 base; unmatched junction nucleotides: 11.

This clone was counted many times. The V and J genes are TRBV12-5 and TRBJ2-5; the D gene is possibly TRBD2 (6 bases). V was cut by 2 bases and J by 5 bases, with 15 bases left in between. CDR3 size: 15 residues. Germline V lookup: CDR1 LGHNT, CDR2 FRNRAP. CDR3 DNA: TGTGCTAGTGGTTTGAACGCGGGATCGGTCGAGACCCAGTACTTC. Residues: CASGLNAGSVETQYF.

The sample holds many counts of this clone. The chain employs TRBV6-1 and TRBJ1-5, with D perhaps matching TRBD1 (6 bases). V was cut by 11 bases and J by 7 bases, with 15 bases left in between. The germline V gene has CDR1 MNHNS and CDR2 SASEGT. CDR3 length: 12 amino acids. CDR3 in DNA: TGTGCCGCTACAGGGAATCGACAGCCCCAGCATTTT. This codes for CAATGNRQPQHF.

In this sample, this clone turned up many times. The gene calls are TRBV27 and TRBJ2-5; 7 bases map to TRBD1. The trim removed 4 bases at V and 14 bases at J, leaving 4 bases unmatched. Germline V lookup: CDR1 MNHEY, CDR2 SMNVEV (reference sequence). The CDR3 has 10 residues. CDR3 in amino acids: CASSSTGYYF. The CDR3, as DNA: TGTGCCAGCAGTTCGACAGGGTACTACTTC.